The source of this T cell receptor (beta chain) is a study of OX40 agonist ivuxolimab in advanced cancers. Study as a whole: Hepatocellular carcinoma, melanoma, renal cell or head and neck cancer affected the dose-escalation patients. At just under 85% male, the cohort had a mean age of around 56 years, ranging from about 23 to 79.

Using immunoSEQ multiplex PCR, the repertoire was profiled, and TCRdb retains in-frame clones only, with some absent. The table lists some 50,000 clones, around 89% of them singletons. CDR1 is SGHRS, CDR2 YFSETQ, per germline. Between the trimmed V and J ends, which lost 3 bases and 5 bases, there was a span of 11 bases. This CDR3 comprises 14 residues. In this sample, this clone turned up once. Its antigen is still unknown. General study results and limits: Dose levels from 0.1 to 3.0 mg/kg saw CD4+ and CD8+ blood T cells expand clonally by week 6. Average numbers of expanded clones were greater in CD8+ T cells than in CD4+.

J is TRBJ2-2 and V is TRBV5-1; possibly TRBD1 for D (6 bases). This TCR came from an adult with an advanced solid tumor such as melanoma, head and neck, liver or kidney cancer. The material was CD4+ or CD8+ T cells sorted from blood, obtained in a trial of the OX40 agonist ivuxolimab. DNA of the CDR3: TGCGCCAGCAGCTGGGGACAATCTACCGGGGAGCTGTTTTTT. Amino acids: CASSWGQSTGELFF.